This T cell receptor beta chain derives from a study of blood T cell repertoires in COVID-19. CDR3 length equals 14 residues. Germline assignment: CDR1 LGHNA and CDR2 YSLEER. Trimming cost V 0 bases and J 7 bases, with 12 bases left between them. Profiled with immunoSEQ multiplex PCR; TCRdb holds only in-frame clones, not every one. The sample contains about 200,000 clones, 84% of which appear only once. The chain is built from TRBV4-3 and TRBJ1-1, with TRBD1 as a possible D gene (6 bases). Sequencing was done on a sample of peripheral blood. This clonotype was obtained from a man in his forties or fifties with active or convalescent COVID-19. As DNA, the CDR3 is TGCGCCAGCAGCCAAGATCAACAGGGAGTTGAAGCTTTCTTT. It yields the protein CASSQDQQGVEAFF.